One and the same sample provided the 27 T cell receptor beta chains below, sequenced in a study of response to subunit inactivated influenza vaccine. TCRdb processed the RT-PCR reads anew with MiXCR; each CDR3 protein has one entry. The repertoire consists of around 480,000 distinct CDR3 sequences, with about 10% occurring once and the leading ten covering 9.5% to 15%. The sample in question was PBMCs from blood, obtained roughly 46 days after vaccination. The receptors come from a man aged 50 or older who received an inactivated influenza vaccine.

The gene calls are TRBV5-1 and TRBJ2-2, with D perhaps being TRBD1 or TRBD2 (7 bases each). In germline, CDR1 is SGHRS, CDR2 YFSETQ. The V end lost 1 base, the J end lost 4 bases, and 11 bases lay between the germline ends. This CDR3 is built from 15 residues. This CDR3 reads CASSLTGEGTGELFF. The CDR3 nucleotides are TGCGCCAGCAGCTTGACAGGGGAGGGCACCGGGGAGCTGTTTTTT.

The DNA for the CDR3 is TGTGCCAGCAGTTACGGGACGGGATTCAATCAGCCCCAGCATTTT. It yields the protein CASSYGTGFNQPQHF. The V gene is TRBV6-5, the J gene TRBJ1-5; D might be TRBD1 (5 bases). The V gene lost 2 bases and the J gene lost 3 bases, with 11 bases spanning the gap. Looked up from germline, CDR1 is MNHEY and CDR2 is SVGAGI. The CDR3 runs 15 residues.

This clonotype was observed at least ten times. In DNA form, the CDR3 reads TGCGCCAGCAGCTTGCGGCTAGCGGGAGACTACGAGCAGTACTTC. This translates into CASSLRLAGDYEQYF. The chain combines TRBV5-1 with TRBJ2-7; TRBD2 agrees at 10 bases. The ends lost 1 base at V and 3 bases at J; junction bases unmatched: 4. CDR1 SGHRS and CDR2 YFSETQ come from the germline V gene. The CDR3 has 15 residues.

This clonotype was counted many times. This chain uses TRBV19 with TRBJ1-2; possible D gene TRBD1, 6 bases. V was cut by 7 bases and J by 7 bases, with 16 bases left in between. The CDR3 loop spans 13 amino acids. Germline assignment: CDR1 LNHDA and CDR2 SQIVND (reference sequence). Here the CDR3 reads CASIGQGFSGYTF. In DNA form, the CDR3 reads TGTGCCAGTATTGGGCAGGGGTTTTCTGGCTACACCTTC.

V and J are TRBV28 and TRBJ1-2; D gene uncertain. CDR1 MDHEN and CDR2 SYDVKM come from the germline V gene. The CDR3 consists of 13 residues. Trimming pared 5 bases from V and 4 bases from J, leaving 11 bases between. CDR3 DNA: TGTGCCAGCAGTCCTCGGACTGCCTATGGCTACACCTTC. It is translated as CASSPRTAYGYTF.

The gene calls are TRBV24-1 and TRBJ2-3; D is undetermined. The CDR3 totals 13 residues. Per the germline V gene, CDR1 is KGHDR and CDR2 is SFDVKD. Trimming pared 3 bases from V and 7 bases from J, leaving 10 bases between. As DNA, the CDR3 is TGTGCCACCAGTGATCCACCAATGAATACGCAGTATTTT. Protein product: CATSDPPMNTQYF.

Note on this clonotype: The germline gene is not matched at one end of the junction; a read error may be the cause. The V gene is TRBV28, the J gene TRBJ2-3; D call uncertain. Germline CDR1 MDHEN, CDR2 SYDVKM. The CDR3 spans 13 residues. The CDR3 here is CASSPRTQDTKYF. DNA of the CDR3: TGTGCCAGCAGTCCCAGGACCCAAGATACGAAGTATTTT. Using reference TRBV28 and TRBJ2-3 for the parts outside the CDR3, the full variable domain is DVKVTQSSRYLVKRTGEKVFLECVQDMDHENMFWYRQDPGLGLRLIYFSYDVKMKEKGDIPEGYSVSREKKERFSLILESASTNQTSMYLCASSPRTQDTKYFGPGTRLTVL.

This chain links TRBV25-1 with TRBJ2-7, with D tentatively TRBD2 (6 bases). V was clipped by 5 bases and J by 2 bases, with 19 bases between them. The CDR3 spans 16 residues. Germline CDR1 and CDR2: MGHDK and SYGVNS. The CDR3, as DNA: TGTGCCAGCAGTCACTCCCCCGGAGGGGTGGCCTACGAGCAGTACTTC. This translates into CASSHSPGGVAYEQYF.

This clonotype has at least ten counts. The chain combines TRBV20-1 with TRBJ2-7, with TRBD1 matching over 8 bases. The V gene end was trimmed by 0 bases and the J gene end by 3 bases; junction bases not matched to a gene: 10. The V gene's germline CDR1 is DFQATT and CDR2 SNEGSKA (reference sequence). This CDR3 has 16 residues. CDR3 sequence reads: CSARDLAGGAYYEQYF. The DNA of the CDR3 is TGCAGTGCTAGAGATTTGGCAGGGGGCGCATACTACGAGCAGTACTTC.

This clonotype was recorded at least ten times. The chain combines TRBV20-1 with TRBJ2-1, with D tentatively TRBD2 (6 bases). V lost 5 bases to trimming and J lost 10 bases, with 12 bases between them. CDR3 length: 11 amino acids. Germline CDR1 and CDR2: DFQATT and SNEGSKA (reference sequence). CDR3 coding DNA: TGCAGTGCTCCCTACGGGAGAGAGCAGTTCTTC. Amino acid sequence: CSAPYGREQFF.

The gene calls are TRBV24-1 and TRBJ2-1, with D maybe TRBD2 (6 bases). CDR1 and CDR2 from the germline V gene are KGHDR and SFDVKD. The V end was cut by 4 bases, the J end by 0 bases, with 18 bases between. The CDR3 consists of 18 residues. The CDR3 here is CATSDSLRDGSSYNEQFF. CDR3 DNA sequence: TGTGCCACCAGTGACTCCCTCCGGGACGGGAGCTCCTACAATGAGCAGTTCTTC.

This clonotype showed up just a few times. The gene calls are TRBV28 and TRBJ2-5, with 9 bases fitting TRBD1. The CDR3 covers 15 residues. The V segment lost 2 bases and the J segment 5 bases; nucleotides outside the gene matches: 6. In germline, CDR1 is MDHEN, CDR2 SYDVKM. The CDR3 DNA is TGTGCCAGCAGTTTACAGGGACAGGGAGGGGAGACCCAGTACTTC. Translating it yields CASSLQGQGGETQYF.

This clonotype was seen a few times. The chain is built from TRBV20-1 and TRBJ2-1; the D gene could be TRBD1 or TRBD2 (6 bases each). CDR3 length: 17 amino acids. V was cut by 6 bases and J by 5 bases, with 26 bases left in between. Germline V lookup: CDR1 DFQATT, CDR2 SNEGSKA (reference sequence). This CDR3 reads CSAEKWGARTDNNEQFF. For the CDR3, the DNA is TGCAGTGCCGAGAAGTGGGGGGCCAGGACGGACAACAATGAGCAGTTCTTC.

This clonotype was counted between two and nine times. The gene calls are TRBV20-1 and TRBJ2-1; D may be TRBD1 (5 bases). Germline V gives CDR1 DFQATT, CDR2 SNEGSKA (reference sequence). The CDR3 extends over 14 amino acids. The germline V and J ends were trimmed by 3 bases and 2 bases, with 11 bases remaining between them. Here the CDR3 reads CSASSRGPYNEQFF. The CDR3 DNA reads as TGCAGTGCTAGTAGTAGGGGCCCCTACAATGAGCAGTTCTTC.

This clonotype was detected many times. This chain joins TRBV6-5 and TRBJ2-4; a weak D match, TRBD1 (6 bases). Germline CDR1 and CDR2: MNHEY and SVGAGI. V lost 0 bases to trimming and J lost 6 bases, with 18 bases between them. This CDR3 has 17 amino acids. The CDR3 reads CASSYSRIQGSGNIQYF. In nucleotides, the CDR3 is TGTGCCAGCAGTTACTCCCGGATACAGGGTTCGGGAAACATTCAGTACTTC.

This clonotype was recorded a few times. The V call is TRBV20-1, the J call TRBJ2-1, with 9 bases that match TRBD2. Germline values: CDR1 DFQATT, CDR2 SNEGSKA (reference sequence). The CDR3 is 16 amino acids. V shed 1 base, J shed 7 bases, and the junction held 11 bases outside the gene matches. DNA for the CDR3: TGCAGTGCTAGAGCTTGGGGCGGGAGGGCCTTAAATGAGCAGTTCTTC. Protein product: CSARAWGGRALNEQFF.

This clonotype was observed many times. CDR3 coding DNA: TGTGCCAGCAGGAGGGGAACTGAAGCTTTCTTT. Translated, it gives CASRRGTEAFF. The genes are TRBV27 and TRBJ1-1, with D possibly matching TRBD1 (5 bases). This CDR3 comprises 11 residues. Germline V gene lookup returns CDR1 MNHEY and CDR2 SMNVEV (reference sequence). Trimming pared 6 bases from V and 5 bases from J, leaving 7 bases between.

V is TRBV3-1 and J is TRBJ1-6; D perhaps matches TRBD1 (6 bases). CDR1 LGHDT and CDR2 YNNKEL come from the germline V gene (reference sequence). The V end lost 1 base, the J end lost 10 bases, and 11 bases lay between the germline ends. This CDR3 spans 14 amino acids. CDR3 loop: CASSQGTDKSPLHF. The CDR3 coding sequence is TGTGCCAGCAGCCAAGGGACAGACAAGTCACCCCTCCACTTT.

There are a few counts of this clonotype. The chain is built from TRBV5-1 and TRBJ2-3, with TRBD2 identical over 9 bases. J lost 0 bases, V lost 6 bases, and 8 bases had no gene match. The CDR3 is 16 amino acids. Germline-derived CDR1 and CDR2 are SGHRS and YFSETQ. The CDR3 DNA reads TGCGCCAGCATGTATTCTAGCGGGGTTAGCACAGATACGCAGTATTTT. Protein product: CASMYSSGVSTDTQYF.

The J gene is TRBJ1-4, the V gene TRBV12-3 or TRBV12-4; possible D gene TRBD1, 6 bases. The CDR3 runs to 16 residues. V was cut by 6 bases and J by 0 bases, with 14 bases left in between. CDR3 coding DNA: TGTGCCAGCAGCCCCGGGACATTCGCAACTAATGAAAAACTGTTTTTT. Translating gives CASSPGTFATNEKLFF.

This clonotype was seen more than once but under ten times. The rearrangement uses TRBV7-2 and TRBJ2-2, with TRBD1 identical over 8 bases. The CDR3 length is 14 residues. Germline lookup yields CDR1 SGHTA and CDR2 FQGNSA. V lost 5 bases to trimming and J lost 7 bases; unmatched junction nucleotides: 6. The CDR3 coding sequence is TGTGCCAGCAGCCGGACAGGGCGAAACGGGGAGCTGTTTTTT. This encodes CASSRTGRNGELFF.

The gene calls are TRBV6-2 or TRBV6-3 and TRBJ2-7; D ambiguous. The V and J ends lost 4 bases and 6 bases respectively, with 16 bases between them. This CDR3 region has 14 residues. Germline V gene lookup returns CDR1 MNHEY and CDR2 SVGEGT. CDR3 sequence: CASSSSSPSGEQYF. The CDR3 nucleotides read TGTGCCAGCAGTTCCTCATCCCCCTCCGGCGAGCAGTACTTC.

The rearrangement links TRBV4-1 to TRBJ1-2; D not certain. Germline V gives CDR1 MGHRA, CDR2 YSYEKL. The CDR3 is 16 amino acids. V was trimmed by 0 bases and J by 2 bases, leaving 13 bases between them. The chain's CDR3 is CASSQDSGIRNYGYTF. CDR3 nucleotide sequence: TGCGCCAGCAGCCAAGATAGTGGGATCCGCAACTATGGCTACACCTTC.

The chain is built from TRBV4-1 and TRBJ1-1; 7 bases map to TRBD1. In germline, CDR1 is MGHRA, CDR2 YSYEKL. Trimming at V came to 11 bases and at J to 1 base, leaving 13 bases not matched to a gene. CDR3 size: 15 residues. This CDR3 is CAGNHPGQRNTEAFF. The CDR3 coding sequence is TGCGCCGGCAACCATCCGGGACAGAGGAACACTGAAGCTTTCTTT.

This clonotype was seen just once. A single base separates this from a much larger clone, so it may be a read error. As DNA, the CDR3 is TGTGCCAGCAGCTTGGACACGAACAATGAGAAGTTCTTC. Translation: CASSLDTNNEKFF. This chain links TRBV7-6 with TRBJ2-1; a possible D gene is TRBD1 (5 bases). The CDR3 has 13 amino acids. Germline V gene data show CDR1 as SGHVS and CDR2 as FNYEAQ. The whole variable domain, remainder taken from reference TRBV7-6 and TRBJ2-1, is GAGVSQSPRYKVTKRGQDVALRCDPISGHVSLYWYRQALGQGPEFLTYFNYEAQQDKSGLPNDRFSAERPEGSISTLTIQRTEQRDSAMYRCASSLDTNNEKFFGPGTRLTVL.

The sample holds a few counts of this clonotype. Here the CDR3 DNA reads TGTGCCAGCAGAACACAAACAGGGGGTGGCAATTCACCCCTCCACTTT. This sequence encodes CASRTQTGGGNSPLHF. The rearrangement links TRBV6-1 to TRBJ1-6; 8 bases align to TRBD1. The CDR3 totals 16 residues. With V trimmed by 6 bases and J by 7 bases, 11 bases remained unmatched. Germline lookup yields CDR1 MNHNS and CDR2 SASEGT.

This chain uses TRBV29-1 with TRBJ2-7; 10 bases are a match to TRBD1. The CDR3 spans 14 residues. Unmatched junction bases numbered 7, after V lost 3 bases and J lost 5 bases. Germline V gene sequence: CDR1 SQVTM, CDR2 ANQGSEA. CDR3 loop: CSVEGQGKIDEQYF. CDR3 DNA sequence: TGCAGCGTTGAGGGACAGGGGAAAATTGACGAGCAGTACTTC.